The count of the clone carrying this T cell receptor (beta chain) is one. What it binds is not known. The data stem from a study of CD8+CD57+ T cells in acquired aplastic anemia. Background on the study: An average of about 3.2 ug of DNA was obtained from sorted CD4+ and CD8+ cells.

CDR3 size: 14 residues. The ends lost 5 bases at V and 8 bases at J; junction bases unmatched: 7. The germline V gene has CDR1 SNHLY and CDR2 FYNNEI. Study-level points and caveats: With respect to CD8+ Simpson's diversity, patients and controls did not differ significantly.

The TCR beta profiling, which covered VDJ combination and CDR3 sequence, was carried out using genomic DNA as the template. MiXCR was run by TCRdb on the reads, yielding one entry per CDR3 protein. The sample records some 150,000 distinct CDR3 sequences, 71% being singletons. Whoever was chosen for sequencing had shown CD8+CD57+ cell expansion by flow cytometry. There were no patients without severe acquired aplastic anemia. Patients had undergone no therapy by the time their blood was sampled. The sequenced sample consisted of sorted CD4+, CD8+, or CD8+CD57+ T cells (not recorded which) from PBMCs. The source of this sequence is a human donor with aplastic anemia. The chain carries TRBV2 and TRBJ2-1; 9 bases are shared with TRBD2. CDR3 in amino acids: CASSRRGGWDEQFF. The CDR3 DNA follows: TGTGCCAGCAGTAGGCGGGGGGGCTGGGATGAGCAGTTCTTC.